Below, 9 T cell receptor beta chains from the same sample are listed, as sequenced in a study of T-cell memory formation after mild COVID-19. TCRdb processed the 5' RACE reads anew with MiXCR; each CDR3 protein has one entry. The repertoire includes 350,000 to 500,000 distinct CDR3 sequences, over 15% of them detected once, and about 8.1% sits in the top ten. Sequenced: PBMCs or a T cell subset sorted from them (not recorded which). Source of these receptors: an adult woman who had mild COVID-19 (a few samples of this study predate the infection). Cell type and time point are not known.

There are a few counts of this clonotype. The chain recombines TRBV3-1 with TRBJ2-1; D uncertain. This CDR3 spans 11 amino acids. The germline CDR1 and CDR2 sequences are LGHDT and YNNKEL (reference sequence). V shed 1 base and J shed 12 bases, with 7 bases lying between them. The CDR3 here is CASSQAAVQFF. In DNA, the CDR3 is TGTGCCAGCAGCCAAGCGGCTGTGCAGTTCTTC.

This chain uses TRBV7-9 with TRBJ1-4; 10 nucleotides agree with TRBD1. CDR3 length: 19 residues. Losses at the gene ends were 4 bases for V and 4 bases for J; bases not matched to a gene: 15. In germline, CDR1 is SEHNR, CDR2 FQNEAQ (reference sequence). CDR3 in amino acids: CASSSVPGQGPWGNEKLFF. In nucleotides, the CDR3 is TGTGCCAGCAGCTCCGTCCCGGGACAGGGGCCCTGGGGTAATGAAAAACTGTTTTTT.

This clonotype was picked up a small number of times. The chain is built from TRBV7-9 and TRBJ1-2; D is undetermined. V was shortened by 5 bases and J by 5 bases, with 21 bases between the two germline ends. The CDR3 loop spans 16 amino acids. Germline CDR1 reads SEHNR; CDR2 reads FQNEAQ (reference sequence). CDR3: CASSPTLPRDRYGYTF. The CDR3, as DNA: TGTGCCAGCAGCCCGACTCTACCTCGCGACCGTTATGGCTACACCTTC.

This clonotype has just a few counts. This sequence joins TRBV27 and TRBJ1-5, with D perhaps matching TRBD1 (6 bases). The V gene's germline CDR1 is MNHEY and CDR2 SMNVEV (reference sequence). V lost 5 bases to trimming and J lost 0 bases, with 14 bases between them. The CDR3 spans 16 residues. CDR3 sequence: CASSPLTGFSNQPQHF. The DNA for the CDR3 is TGTGCCAGCAGTCCCCTGACAGGATTTAGCAATCAGCCCCAGCATTTT.

J is TRBJ2-3 and V is TRBV20-1; 9 bases agree with TRBD2. Germline trimming cut 6 bases from V and 2 bases from J; bases unmatched to any gene: 6. The CDR3 totals 14 residues. Germline V lookup: CDR1 DFQATT, CDR2 SNEGSKA (reference sequence). CDR3 sequence (DNA): TGCAGTGCCAGTCCTAGCGGGACCACAGATACGCAGTATTTT. This encodes CSASPSGTTDTQYF.

The rearrangement joins TRBV6-5 to TRBJ2-1, with D possibly being TRBD1 (5 bases). The CDR3 is 13 residues long. Germline CDR1 is MNHEY and CDR2 is SVGAGI. The germline V and J ends were trimmed by 8 bases and 9 bases, with 17 bases remaining between them. The CDR3 region is CASAYKGQGEQFF. The DNA for the CDR3 is TGTGCCAGCGCGTACAAGGGCCAGGGTGAGCAGTTCTTC.

The chain combines TRBV5-1 with TRBJ2-1; D remains unclear. Trimming stripped 2 bases from V and 5 bases from J, with 5 bases between. This CDR3 is built from 12 residues. Germline lookup yields CDR1 SGHRS and CDR2 YFSETQ. DNA of the CDR3: TGCGCCAGCAGCTTACGGAACAATGAGCAGTTCTTC. Amino acids: CASSLRNNEQFF.

This clonotype has a handful of counts. The CDR3 DNA sequence: TGTGCCAGCAGTAGCCAGGGGGCGCGGGGAGATACGCAGTATTTT. Protein product: CASSSQGARGDTQYF. The rearrangement joins TRBV25-1 to TRBJ2-3; 8 bases line up with TRBD1. Germline V gene lookup returns CDR1 MGHDK and CDR2 SYGVNS. The CDR3 consists of 15 residues. V shed 5 bases, J shed 5 bases, and the junction held 9 bases outside the gene matches.

This clonotype has only a few counts. The V and J genes are TRBV24-1 and TRBJ2-1, with 11 bases matching TRBD2. The CDR3 loop spans 16 amino acids. The ends lost 4 bases at V and 3 bases at J; junction bases unmatched: 4. Germline V gives CDR1 KGHDR, CDR2 SFDVKD. This CDR3 is CATSDLSGRDYNEQFF. Here the CDR3 DNA reads TGTGCCACCAGTGACCTTAGCGGGAGGGACTACAATGAGCAGTTCTTC.